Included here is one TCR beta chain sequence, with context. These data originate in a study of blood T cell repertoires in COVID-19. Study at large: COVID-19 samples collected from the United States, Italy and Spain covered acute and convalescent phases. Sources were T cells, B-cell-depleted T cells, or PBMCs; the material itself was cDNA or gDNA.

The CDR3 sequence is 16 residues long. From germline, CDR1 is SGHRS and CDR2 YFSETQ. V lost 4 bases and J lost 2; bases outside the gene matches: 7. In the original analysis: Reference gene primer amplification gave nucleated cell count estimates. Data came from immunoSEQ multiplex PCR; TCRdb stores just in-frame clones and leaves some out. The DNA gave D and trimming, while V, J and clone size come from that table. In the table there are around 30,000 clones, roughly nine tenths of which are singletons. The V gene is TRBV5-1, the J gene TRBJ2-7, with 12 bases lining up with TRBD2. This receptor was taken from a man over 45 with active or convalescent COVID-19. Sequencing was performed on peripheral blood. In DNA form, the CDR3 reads TGCGCCAGCAGCCCCTTTACTAGCGGGGGGACCTACGAGCAGTACTTC. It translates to CASSPFTSGGTYEQYF.